A selection of T cell receptor beta chains follows, all from one sample in a study of blood T cell repertoires in COVID-19. Profiling relied on immunoSEQ multiplex PCR, and the TCRdb table lists in-frame clones only, not all of them. Seen here are approximately 270,000 clones, about 85% observed once, and the top ten hold 0.7% to 0.9%. The specimen sequenced was peripheral blood. These TCRs come from a human donor with COVID-19, enrolled during active disease. The donor label of this sample is uncertain. The CDR3 runs from the conserved cysteine through the conserved F or W. The order of the fields is D gene, V gene, J gene, CDR3 DNA, CDR3 protein. The D gene is left open where the match is weak.

D: TRBD1; V: TRBV24-1; J: TRBJ2-1; DNA: TGTGCCACCAGTGATCCGGGGACAGGTGTGCATGAGCAGTTCTTC; CDR3: CATSDPGTGVHEQFF
D: .; V: TRBV19; J: TRBJ1-5; DNA: TGTGCCAGTAGCCAAACTTCCGCGGGTAGCAATCAGCCCCAGCATTTT; CDR3: CASSQTSAGSNQPQHF
D: TRBD1; V: TRBV5-5; J: TRBJ1-4; DNA: TGTGCCAGCAGCTCTCTGTTGCAGGGGGCGGGAGAAAAACTGTTTTTT; CDR3: CASSSLLQGAGEKLFF
D: .; V: TRBV28; J: TRBJ1-1; DNA: TGTGCCAGCAGTTTAGGCAACGTGAACACTGAAGCTTTCTTT; CDR3: CASSLGNVNTEAFF
D: TRBD2; V: TRBV19; J: TRBJ2-7; DNA: TGTGCCAGTAGTCCCCCAGGGTCGGCTAGCGGGAGTCTCCGCTCCTCCTACGAGCAGTACTTC; CDR3: CASSPPGSASGSLRSSYEQYF
D: .; V: TRBV5-1; J: TRBJ1-2; DNA: TGCGCCAGCAGCTTGGAGGCAGGGGACGGTGGCTACACCTTC; CDR3: CASSLEAGDGGYTF
D: .; V: TRBV9; J: TRBJ2-2; DNA: TGTGCCAGCAGCGTAGTGTCGGGAGTAAACACCGGGGAGCTGTTTTTT; CDR3: CASSVVSGVNTGELFF
D: .; V: TRBV2; J: TRBJ1-5; DNA: TGTGCCAGCAGTGAAGCCCGGGTAGACGGTCCCATGCATTTT; CDR3: CASSEARVDGPMHF
D: .; V: TRBV6-5; J: TRBJ1-2; DNA: TGTGCCAGCAGGAGAGGGCAGATACGTAACTATGGCTACACCTTC; CDR3: CASRRGQIRNYGYTF
D: .; V: TRBV3-1/TRBV3-2; J: TRBJ2-5; DNA: TGTGCCAGCAGCCAATTGAGCTACGGGACTGAAGAGACCCAGTACTTC; CDR3: CASSQLSYGTEETQYF
D: .; V: TRBV5-1; J: TRBJ2-1; DNA: TGCGCCAGCTCGACTTCGGGTTACAATGAGCAGTTCTTC; CDR3: CASSTSGYNEQFF
D: TRBD2; V: TRBV6-6; J: TRBJ2-7; DNA: TGTGCCAGCAATCCCGGGACTAGCTACGAGCAGTACTTC; CDR3: CASNPGTSYEQYF
D: TRBD1; V: TRBV9; J: TRBJ1-2; DNA: TGTGCCAGCAGCGCCCGTACAGACAGGGCTCGCTACACCTTC; CDR3: CASSARTDRARYTF
D: TRBD2; V: TRBV5-1; J: TRBJ2-1; DNA: TGCGCCAGCTCTACCCCGGGACTAGCGGGAGCAGGTGAGCAGTTCTTC; CDR3: CASSTPGLAGAGEQFF
D: .; V: TRBV5-4; J: TRBJ2-7; DNA: TGTGCCAGCAGCCCCTCCGGGAGCTACTACGAGCAGTACTTC; CDR3: CASSPSGSYYEQYF